This T cell receptor (beta chain) emerged from a study of identifying expanded T cells in peripheral blood. Findings and limits, study-wide: Technical replicates showed around 1.2 changed clones; two weeks roughly 15; four weeks 19. Clone count variance between roughly 2-week samples rose with total template count.

Libraries were prepared by immunoSEQ multiplex PCR; TCRdb keeps only in-frame clonotypes and omits some of them. The data show some 99,000 clones, about nine tenths seen once. This CDR3 is built from 15 residues. Trimming pared 0 bases from V and 12 bases from J, leaving 17 bases between. Germline values: CDR1 MGHRA, CDR2 YSYEKL. No infections or other immune events were documented during collection. Note on this clone: Its target is unknown.

The sequence was collected from a person between 18 and 75 years old in good health. The sequenced sample was blood. The J gene is TRBJ1-4, the V gene TRBV4-1; D possibly corresponds to TRBD1 (5 bases). The CDR3, as DNA: TGCGCCAGCAGCCAAGAGGCTGGTTTGGCGGGACAACTGTTTTTT. As protein: CASSQEAGLAGQLFF.